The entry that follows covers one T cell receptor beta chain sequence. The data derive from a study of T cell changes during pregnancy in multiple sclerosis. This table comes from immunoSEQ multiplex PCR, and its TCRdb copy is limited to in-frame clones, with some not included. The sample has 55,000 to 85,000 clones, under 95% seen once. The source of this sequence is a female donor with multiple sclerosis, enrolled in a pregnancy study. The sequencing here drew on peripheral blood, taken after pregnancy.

The CDR3 nucleotides read TGTGCCAGCAGCCGAGGCGGGTCCGGACGGAAAGAGACCCAGTACTTC. Encoded protein: CASSRGGSGRKETQYF. The chain employs TRBV7-6 and TRBJ2-5; maybe TRBD2 (5 bases). V was clipped by 5 bases and J by 3 bases, with 19 bases between them. Germline V gives CDR1 SGHVS, CDR2 FNYEAQ. CDR3 size: 16 residues.